This record concerns one T cell receptor (beta chain) sequence. The antigen remains undetermined. The sample is drawn from a study of OX40 agonist ivuxolimab in advanced cancers. About the research overall: Ivuxolimab, an antibody that agonizes OX40 (CD134), was administered to the patients. A mean age of roughly 60 years, range about 23 to 90, was recorded, and roughly 80% were male. Study-wide results and limits: Determination of antigen specificity was not performed for the expanded peripheral T cells.

Assay: immunoSEQ multiplex PCR; the TCRdb copy retains only in-frame clones and omits some. The sample includes roughly 49,000 clones, 70% to 90% of them seen just once. Prior autoimmune disease or systemic immunosuppression barred patients. The CDR3 extends over 14 amino acids. V was cut by 0 bases and J by 1 base, with 6 bases left in between. Germline-derived CDR1 and CDR2 are MGHRA and YSYEKL. The input for sequencing was CD4+ or CD8+ T cells sorted from blood, taken in a trial of the OX40 agonist ivuxolimab. The source is an adult with an advanced solid tumor such as melanoma, head and neck, liver or kidney cancer. V is TRBV4-1 and J is TRBJ1-1; no clear D. CDR3 loop: CASSQDMGNTEAFF. The CDR3, as DNA: TGCGCCAGCAGCCAAGATATGGGGAACACTGAAGCTTTCTTT.